The sequence of this T cell receptor beta chain was determined in a study of blood T cell repertoires in COVID-19. Study context: The analysed material was cDNA or gDNA that came from T cells, B-cell-depleted T cells, or PBMCs.

This clone was observed a single time. Original handling: Amplification of reference gene primers provided the estimated nucleated cell counts. Sequencing was performed with immunoSEQ multiplex PCR; in TCRdb, only in-frame clones are kept and a portion is missing. The V and J calls and clone size were taken over from that table, and D and trimming were inferred from the DNA. Counted here are nearly 350,000 clones, 85% to 90% occurring once; the ten biggest clones make up about 6%. Material: peripheral blood. The sequence came from a woman aged 45-59 years with COVID-19, enrolled during active disease.

The chain's CDR3 is CASSQLAPGYEQYF. CDR3 sequence (DNA): TGTGCCAGCAGCCAACTAGCCCCAGGCTACGAGCAGTACTTC. This chain uses TRBV3-1 (or the pseudogene TRBV3-2) with TRBJ2-7, with a possible D match to TRBD2 (5 bases). From germline, CDR1 is LGHDT and CDR2 YNNKEL (reference sequence). This CDR3 has 14 amino acids. Trimming removed 2 bases at V and 3 bases at J, with 11 bases between.